The sample holds a few counts of the clone carrying this T cell receptor beta chain. Unique molecular identifiers were built into the TCRbeta library. MiXCR, run by TCRdb on the PCR reads, gives a single entry per CDR3 protein. The sample consists of about 420,000 distinct CDR3 sequences, approximately 11% of them appearing once. Germline values: CDR1 SGHTA, CDR2 FQGNSA. CDR3 length equals 16 residues. Trimming cost V 5 bases and J 0 bases, with 17 bases left between them. This entry is derived from a study of T-cell reconstitution after alpha-beta-depleted transplantation in children. The sample here was PBMCs from the stem cell graft donor, taken from the stem cell graft. The chain couples TRBV7-2 to TRBJ2-7; TRBD2 might be the D (6 bases). The clonotype originates from a human donor who donated a stem cell graft to a child with acute myeloid leukemia. This CDR3 is CASSRDSKSSSYEQYF. CDR3 nucleotide sequence: TGTGCCAGCAGCCGGGACTCGAAATCTAGCTCCTACGAGCAGTACTTC.